This is a list of T cell receptor beta chains from one sample in a study of blood T cell repertoires in COVID-19. Profiled with immunoSEQ multiplex PCR; TCRdb holds only in-frame clones, not every one. The sample yields under 200,000 clones, about 85% seen once. Sequences were obtained from peripheral blood. Receptor source: an older woman with COVID-19, enrolled during active disease. CDR3s include the opening cysteine and the closing phenylalanine or tryptophan. Each record gives: clone size, J gene, V gene, CDR3 length, D gene, CDR3 protein, CDR3 DNA. The D gene is left open where the match is weak. The listing skips clone size in some rows; elsewhere it reads once, few, many or a size class.

NA TRBJ2-5 TRBV5-1 14 TRBD2 CASGASGGLETQYF TGCGCCAGCGGTGCTAGCGGGGGGTTAGAGACCCAGTACTTC
NA TRBJ2-5 TRBV13 14 NA CASSFSPGEETQYF TGTGCCAGCAGCTTCTCCCCAGGGGAAGAGACCCAGTACTTC
NA TRBJ1-1 TRBV5-4 14 NA CASRVGAGNTEAFF TGTGCCAGCAGGGTTGGGGCAGGGAACACTGAAGCTTTCTTT
few TRBJ2-1 TRBV6-5 13 NA CASSSTRRGEQFF TGTGCCAGCAGTTCGACGAGGCGGGGTGAGCAGTTCTTC
NA TRBJ1-1 TRBV10-2 14 TRBD1 CASSLQGANTEAFF TGCGCCAGCAGTTTACAGGGGGCGAACACTGAAGCTTTCTTT
once TRBJ1-2 TRBV28 14 NA CASSPRTANYGYTF TGTGCCAGCAGTCCCCGGACAGCTAACTATGGCTACACCTTC
NA TRBJ2-3 TRBV28 17 TRBD2 CASSSGLAGGYTDTQYF TGTGCCAGCAGTTCCGGACTAGCGGGAGGTTACACAGATACGCAGTATTTT
NA TRBJ1-1 TRBV4-2 15 TRBD1 CASSQGDRLNTEAFF TGTGCCAGCAGCCAAGGGGACAGGCTCAACACTGAAGCTTTCTTT
NA TRBJ1-2 TRBV5-1 14 TRBD1 CASRIGTANYGYTF TGCGCCAGCAGAATCGGGACAGCAAACTATGGCTACACCTTC
NA TRBJ1-6 TRBV3-1/TRBV3-2 14 NA CASSRGYEQSPLHF TGTGCCAGCAGCCGAGGGTATGAGCAATCACCCCTCCACTTT
once TRBJ2-3 TRBV24-1 15 TRBD1 CATSYKTGVYYTQYF TGTGCCACCAGTTACAAGACAGGGGTTTACTATACGCAGTATTTT
NA TRBJ1-1 TRBV10-3 12 TRBD1 CAIGTGVTEAFF TGTGCCATCGGGACAGGGGTCACTGAAGCTTTCTTT
once TRBJ1-2 TRBV30 14 TRBD1 CAWTGQGTTYGYTF TGTGCCTGGACGGGACAGGGGACGACCTATGGCTACACCTTC
NA TRBJ1-5 TRBV15 15 TRBD1 CATSSRTGADQPQHF TGTGCCACCAGCTCTCGGACAGGAGCCGATCAGCCCCAGCATTTT
few TRBJ1-3 TRBV10-3 12 NA CAISQLGNTIYF TGTGCCATCAGCCAACTTGGAAACACCATATATTTT
NA TRBJ2-7 TRBV5-5 14 TRBD1 CASSLGQGAYEQYF TGTGCCAGCAGCTTGGGACAGGGGGCGTACGAGCAGTACTTC
once TRBJ2-2 TRBV2 11 NA CASNLKGELFF TGTGCCAGCAACCTAAAGGGGGAGCTGTTTTTT
NA TRBJ2-1 TRBV5-4 13 NA CASSLLPQVEQFF TGTGCCAGCAGCTTATTGCCCCAGGTAGAGCAGTTCTTC
NA TRBJ2-1 TRBV4-2 18 TRBD2 CASSQEGLGLAGVNEQFF TGTGCCAGCAGCCAAGAGGGTTTAGGACTAGCGGGAGTTAATGAGCAGTTCTTC